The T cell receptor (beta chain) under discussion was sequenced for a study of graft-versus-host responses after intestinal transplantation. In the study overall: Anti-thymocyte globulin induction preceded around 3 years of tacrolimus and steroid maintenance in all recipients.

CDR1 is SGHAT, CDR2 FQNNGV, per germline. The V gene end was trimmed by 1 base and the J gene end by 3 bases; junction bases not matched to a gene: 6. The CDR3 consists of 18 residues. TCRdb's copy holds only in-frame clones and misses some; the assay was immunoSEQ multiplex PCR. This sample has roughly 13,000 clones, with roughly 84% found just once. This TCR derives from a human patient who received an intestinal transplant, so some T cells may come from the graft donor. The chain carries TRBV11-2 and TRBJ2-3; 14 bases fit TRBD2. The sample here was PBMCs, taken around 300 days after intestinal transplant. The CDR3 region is CASSLVGTSGSGTDTQYF. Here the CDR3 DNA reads TGTGCCAGCAGCTTAGTGGGGACTAGCGGGAGTGGAACAGATACGCAGTATTTT.